This T cell receptor (beta chain) was recovered during a study of cytotoxic CD8 clonotypes in ibrutinib-treated CLL (dated by TCRdb to the early 2020s). For context, the study as a whole: The cohort was composed of about 10 relapsed/refractory and roughly 16 treatment-naive patients; IGHV unmutated status was identified in roughly 18 patients. Responses were partial in roughly 24 patients and complete in 2; after median about 63 months follow-up, about 15 stayed in remission and 12 progressed. Samples at response were collected after a median of around twelve months of treatment, with a range of 6 to 36 months. On average, each sample yielded around 230,000 productive templates and 85,000 to 95,000 productive rearrangements. Of the 70 to 90 people in the trial, approximately 26 had longitudinal samples available. Cryopreserved peripheral blood mononuclear cells were collected at three points: before therapy, at response, and at either sustained remission or disease progression. Patients were still on ibrutinib when every remission and progressive disease sample was collected. The full study reports these points: Baseline clonality exceeded that of age-matched healthy donors and correlated strongly with circulating CD8+ T-cell counts. Sustained-remission and progressing patients did not have matched sampling times, and lymph node repertoires were not examined. Public clonotypes were rare and either shrank or stayed stable during treatment, and the rise in clonality at ibrutinib response reflected expansion of private clonotypes. At ibrutinib response clonality went up, during sustained remission it held steady, and at progression it dropped back toward baseline.

As for this clone: This clone's antigen is unknown. It has no much larger one-base neighbor in the sample; base qualities were not kept.

The time point label of this sample denotes: approximately 2 years on ibrutinib. For TCR beta library preparation, roughly 2.2 micrograms of genomic DNA was extracted from cryopreserved PBMCs. Longitudinal blood samples from CLL patients receiving ibrutinib monotherapy were subjected to high-throughput TCR beta sequencing. The patients took part in an open-label, single-center phase 2 trial of ibrutinib monotherapy. The goal of deep resolution MiSeq sequencing was a depth between 1 in 1 million and 1 in 200,000 T cells, and coverage averaged 10x per clonotype. The immunoSEQ hsTCRB Kit was used to generate TCR beta libraries. Processing in the source paper ran as follows. ImmunoSEQ Data Assistant and ImmunoSEQ Analyzer were used for data analysis, and V, D and J genes were assigned according to IMGT definitions. Clonality, which ranges from 0 to 1, was calculated as one minus the normalized Shannon entropy of productive rearrangement frequencies. Public clonotype analysis was restricted to overrepresented clonotypes comprising at least 0.05% of each patient's repertoire. Repertoires from approximately 12 age-matched healthy donors in immuneACCESS were used as clonality controls. TCRdb stores this immuneACCESS table with in-frame sequences only. Part of the clones is absent; in the studies checked, under half of the shortfall reflects unresolved V genes, and no reason is known for the rest. The V and J calls and the clone size are those of that table, but D and trimming were determined from the DNA. The sample profile shows roughly 250,000 clones; 70% of them were found once. The top ten clones comprise approximately 15% of the sample.

The junction shows trimming of 6 bases on V and 3 bases on J, plus 14 bases between the germline ends. CDR1 MNHEY and CDR2 SMNVEV are derived from the germline V gene (reference sequence). The CDR3 goes from the cysteine to the phenylalanine over 14 residues. Only the CDR3 DNA stays, 42 bases, in frame from base 1. The sample in question was PBMCs, obtained after 24 months of ibrutinib treatment. The receptor was isolated from a human donor with chronic lymphocytic leukemia. The sequence is built from TRBV27 and TRBJ1-1, with no confident D gene call. In nucleotides, the sequence is TGTGCCAGCAGCCTGGCCCGGACCGACACTGAAGCTTTCTTT. Its coded protein is CASSLARTDTEAFF.